A single sample gave rise to the 14 T cell receptor beta chains below, sequenced in a study of immune evolution from preneoplasia to lung adenocarcinoma. The assay was immunoSEQ multiplex PCR, and TCRdb's table has in-frame clones only and misses some. Found here are some 3,400 clones, 75% to 85% of them singletons; the top ten hold 4.5% to 7%. The sequencing sample was made of FFPE lung adenocarcinoma in situ tissue. These receptors came from a person aged 70 to 85 with lung adenocarcinoma.

Only a few counts were recorded for this clone. This chain links TRBV27 with TRBJ2-7; TRBD2 might be the D (5 bases). V dropped 3 bases and J dropped 9 bases, with 21 bases sitting between them. CDR3 length: 15 amino acids. Germline loops: CDR1 MNHEY, CDR2 SMNVEV (reference sequence). The CDR3 DNA is TGTGCCAGCAGTTTGGGTAGCGAACGTGGCGAGGGGCAGTACTTC. Translated: CASSLGSERGEGQYF.

The chain carries TRBV6-6 and TRBJ2-7; maybe TRBD2 (5 bases). CDR1 and CDR2 from the germline V gene are MNHNY and SVGAGI (reference sequence). The CDR3 loop spans 14 amino acids. Trimming left V 4 bases short and J 7 bases short, with 17 bases between. CDR3 residues: CASSSDPQTGEQYF. The CDR3, as DNA: TGTGCCAGCAGTTCGGACCCTCAGACGGGGGAGCAGTACTTC.

The gene calls are TRBV7-7 and TRBJ2-7; D possibly corresponds to TRBD2 (6 bases). Germline values: CDR1 SSHAT, CDR2 FNYEAQ (reference sequence). V was shortened by 5 bases and J by 5 bases, with 13 bases between the two germline ends. The CDR3 has 13 residues. This CDR3 is CASSKTSVDEQYF. CDR3 bases: TGTGCCAGCAGCAAGACTAGTGTCGACGAGCAGTACTTC.

V gene TRBV15 combines with J gene TRBJ2-3, with 8 bases that match TRBD2. Germline lookup yields CDR1 LNHNV and CDR2 YYDKDF (reference sequence). V lost 1 base and J lost 0; bases outside the gene matches: 9. This CDR3 has 18 residues. The DNA of the CDR3 is TGTGCCACCAGCAGAGGTCCCACTACTAGCGGCAGCACAGATACGCAGTATTTT. This gives the protein CATSRGPTTSGSTDTQYF.

This clone has just one count. The rearrangement links TRBV5-1 to TRBJ2-7; 8 positions agree with TRBD1. CDR3 size: 14 residues. With V trimmed by 2 bases and J by 4 bases, 5 bases remained unmatched. The germline V gene encodes CDR1 SGHRS and CDR2 YFSETQ. This CDR3 is CASSLSGGAYEQYF. The CDR3 nucleotides read TGCGCCAGCAGCTTATCAGGGGGCGCGTACGAGCAGTACTTC.

The gene calls are TRBV2 and TRBJ2-7; D gene ambiguous. The germline gives CDR1 SNHLY, CDR2 FYNNEI. V was trimmed by 4 bases and J by 7 bases, leaving 8 bases between them. This CDR3 has 11 amino acids. For the CDR3, the DNA is TGTGCCAGCAGTGGGCGAATTGAGCAGTACTTC. Encoded protein: CASSGRIEQYF.

CDR3 in DNA: TGCAGGGCCGGGACCCAGTACTTC. Its protein product is CRAGTQYF. V gene TRBV20-1 combines with J gene TRBJ2-5; D is ambiguous. The CDR3 loop spans 8 amino acids. The V gene's germline CDR1 is DFQATT and CDR2 SNEGSKA (reference sequence).

J is TRBJ2-3 and V is TRBV28; 10 bases line up with TRBD2. The CDR3 is 16 residues long. The trim removed 6 bases at V and 3 bases at J, leaving 9 bases unmatched. Per germline, CDR1 MDHEN and CDR2 SYDVKM. The CDR3 is CASRPILAGRTDTQYF. The CDR3 DNA reads as TGTGCCAGCAGACCTATACTAGCGGGAAGAACAGATACGCAGTATTTT.

The J gene is TRBJ1-2, the V gene TRBV7-8; possible D gene TRBD1, 6 bases. V shed 4 bases and J shed 7 bases, with 16 bases lying between them. This CDR3 contains 14 residues. Germline V CDR1 and CDR2: SGHVS, FQNEAQ. The CDR3 sequence: CASSSERGSPGYTF. For the CDR3, the DNA is TGTGCCAGCAGCTCCGAAAGGGGGAGTCCTGGCTACACCTTC.

Relative to its sample, this clone is large. The chain is built from TRBV11-2 and TRBJ2-7; D is unresolved. Germline values: CDR1 SGHAT, CDR2 FQNNGV. The CDR3 consists of 14 residues. Trimming removed 2 bases from V and 3 bases from J, with 11 bases in between. CDR3 nucleotides: TGTGCCAGCAGCTTAACAGATACGGGCTACGAGCAGTACTTC. It codes for CASSLTDTGYEQYF.

The gene calls are TRBV28 and TRBJ2-5, with TRBD2 matching over 13 bases. V shed 5 bases and J 5 bases; nucleotides not matched to a gene: 8. This CDR3 comprises 16 residues. Germline lookup yields CDR1 MDHEN and CDR2 SYDVKM. In nucleotides, the CDR3 is TGTGCCAGCAGTATGGGTGGACTAGCGGGAGAGGAGACCCAGTACTTC. Protein sequence: CASSMGGLAGEETQYF.

Only one count was recorded for this clone. The chain carries TRBV9 and TRBJ2-7; 8 bases align to TRBD2. The CDR3 is 15 residues long. V shed 4 bases, J shed 6 bases, and the junction held 12 bases outside the gene matches. Looked up from germline, CDR1 is SGDLS and CDR2 is YYNGEE. The CDR3 coding sequence is TGTGCCAGCAGCCAACTACTAGCGGCCCCCTCCGAGCAGTACTTC. Translation: CASSQLLAAPSEQYF.

This clone was found once. The CDR3 protein is CASSQEPDRADTEAFF. The CDR3 nucleotides read TGCGCCAGCAGCCAAGAACCGGACAGGGCTGACACTGAAGCTTTCTTT. The V call is TRBV4-1, the J call TRBJ1-1; TRBD1 matches at 8 bases. This CDR3 contains 16 residues. The V segment lost 0 bases and the J segment 3 bases; nucleotides outside the gene matches: 6. The germline CDR1 and CDR2 sequences are MGHRA and YSYEKL.

In this sample, this clone turned up once. The J gene is TRBJ2-7, the V gene TRBV4-1; a possible D gene is TRBD1 (5 bases). The CDR3 is made up of 15 amino acids. Germline V gene data show CDR1 as MGHRA and CDR2 as YSYEKL. Trimming left V 0 bases short and J 5 bases short, with 14 bases between. DNA for the CDR3: TGCGCCAGCAGCCAAGATGGCGCAGGGTCCCACGAGCAGTACTTC. Its protein is CASSQDGAGSHEQYF.